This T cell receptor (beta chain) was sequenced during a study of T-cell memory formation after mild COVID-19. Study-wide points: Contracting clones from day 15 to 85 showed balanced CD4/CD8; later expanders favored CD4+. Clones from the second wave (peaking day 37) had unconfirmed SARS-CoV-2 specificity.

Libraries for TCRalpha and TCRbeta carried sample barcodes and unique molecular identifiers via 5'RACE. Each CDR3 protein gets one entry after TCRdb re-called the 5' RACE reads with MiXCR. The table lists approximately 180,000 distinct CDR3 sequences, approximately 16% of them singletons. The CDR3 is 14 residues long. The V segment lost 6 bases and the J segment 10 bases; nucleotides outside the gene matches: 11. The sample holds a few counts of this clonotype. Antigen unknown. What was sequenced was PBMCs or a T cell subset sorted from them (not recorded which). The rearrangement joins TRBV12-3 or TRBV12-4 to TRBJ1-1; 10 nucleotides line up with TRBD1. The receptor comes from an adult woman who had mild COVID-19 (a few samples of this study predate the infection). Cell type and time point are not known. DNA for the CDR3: TGTGCCAGCAGGGCAGACAGGGGGCATTTCCCAGCTTTCTTT. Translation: CASRADRGHFPAFF.